Each of the 9 T cell receptor beta chains below was sequenced from the same sample in a study of shared clonotypes between healthy human individuals. Sequencing used immunoSEQ multiplex PCR; TCRdb keeps in-frame clones, though not all of them. The data contain about 1.9 million clones, over 85% of them singletons. Naive CD8 cells comprised CD45RO-negative, CCR7-positively selected cells, excluding terminally differentiated effector memory CD45RA+ cells. The material sequenced was naive CD8+ T cells from PBMCs. All receptors derive from a man between 18 and 35 years old in good health. Some clones in this sample may be carry-over from other donors' samples.

The chain couples TRBV7-7 to TRBJ2-3; no clear D gene. CDR3 size: 13 residues. Germline-derived CDR1 and CDR2 are SSHAT and FNYEAQ (reference sequence). With 5 bases removed from V and 4 bases from J, the gap between germline ends came to 10 bases. The CDR3 DNA reads TGTGCCAGCAGCCCTTCCCCCGCAGATACGCAGTATTTT. It translates to CASSPSPADTQYF.

A single count supports this clone. The chain has TRBV18 and TRBJ1-4; D not certain. V was shortened by 2 bases and J by 3 bases, with 7 bases between the two germline ends. CDR1 is KGHSH, CDR2 LQKENI, per germline. CDR3 length: 14 residues. CDR3 nucleotides: TGTGCCAGCTCACCAAACAGATCTAATGAAAAACTGTTTTTT. The encoded protein is CASSPNRSNEKLFF.

The rearrangement links TRBV6-5 to TRBJ1-1, with 12 bases lining up with TRBD1. J gave up 4 bases and V 8 bases, and 8 bases lay outside the gene matches. This CDR3 spans 15 amino acids. The germline V gene encodes CDR1 MNHEY and CDR2 SVGAGI. The CDR3 region is CASRIGTGGFTEAFF. Here the CDR3 DNA reads TGTGCCAGCCGGATAGGGACAGGGGGCTTCACTGAAGCTTTCTTT.

The J gene is TRBJ2-7, the V gene TRBV6-1, with D perhaps assigned TRBD1 or TRBD2 (5 bases each). The CDR3 runs to 14 residues. V shed 3 bases and J shed 2 bases, with 11 bases lying between them. Germline CDR1 and CDR2: MNHNS and SASEGT. This CDR3 reads CASSDGDAAYEQYF. The CDR3, as DNA: TGTGCCAGCAGTGACGGGGACGCTGCCTACGAGCAGTACTTC.

The rearrangement links TRBV27 to TRBJ2-1; the D gene is possibly TRBD2 (6 bases). The CDR3 covers 16 residues. In germline, CDR1 is MNHEY, CDR2 SMNVEV (reference sequence). V dropped 3 bases and J dropped 8 bases, with 20 bases sitting between them. The CDR3 loop reads CASSLSGGLLSDEQFF. CDR3 DNA: TGTGCCAGCAGTTTGAGTGGAGGGCTTCTCTCGGATGAGCAGTTCTTC.

The chain combines TRBV9 with TRBJ2-3, with 13 bases identical to TRBD2. Unmatched junction bases numbered 2, after V lost 3 bases and J lost 4 bases. CDR1 and CDR2 from the germline V gene are SGDLS and YYNGEE. The CDR3 is made up of 15 amino acids. CDR3 DNA: TGTGCCAGCAGCGGACTAGCGGGAGGCCCAGATACGCAGTATTTT. The encoded protein is CASSGLAGGPDTQYF.

V usage is TRBV4-1 and J usage is TRBJ2-1; 7 bases line up with TRBD2. The germline CDR1 and CDR2 sequences are MGHRA and YSYEKL. CDR3 size: 18 residues. The J segment lost 4 bases and the V segment lost 0 bases, leaving 12 bases of the junction unmatched. The CDR3 region has the DNA TGCGCCAGCAGCCAAGAGCCTGTTGGGCTAGCGGATTACAATGAGCAGTTCTTC. Translation gives CASSQEPVGLADYNEQFF.

V is TRBV30 and J is TRBJ2-7; D is undetermined. Looked up from germline, CDR1 is GTSNPN and CDR2 is SVGIG (reference sequence). CDR3 size: 14 residues. V was cut by 2 bases and J by 2 bases, with 13 bases left in between. The CDR3 DNA is TGTGCCTGGAGTAGGTTGAAACCCCCCTACGAGCAGTACTTC. It yields the protein CAWSRLKPPYEQYF.

The genes are TRBV5-1 and TRBJ1-1; D uncertain. With 4 bases removed from V and 7 bases from J, the gap between germline ends came to 14 bases. The CDR3 totals 13 residues. Germline V gene sequence: CDR1 SGHRS, CDR2 YFSETQ. The CDR3 DNA reads as TGCGCCAGCAGCCCCAATTTGCGGGGTGAAGCTTTCTTT. Amino acids: CASSPNLRGEAFF.